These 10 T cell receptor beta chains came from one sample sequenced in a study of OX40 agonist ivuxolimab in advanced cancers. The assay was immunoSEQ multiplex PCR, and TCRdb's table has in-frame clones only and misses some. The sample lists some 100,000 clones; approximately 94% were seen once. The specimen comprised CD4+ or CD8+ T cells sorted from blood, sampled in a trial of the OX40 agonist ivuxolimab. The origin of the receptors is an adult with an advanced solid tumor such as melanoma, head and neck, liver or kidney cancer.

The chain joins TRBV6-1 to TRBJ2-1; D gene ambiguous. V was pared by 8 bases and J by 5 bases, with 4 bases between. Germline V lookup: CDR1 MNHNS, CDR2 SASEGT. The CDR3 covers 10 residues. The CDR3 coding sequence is TGTGCCAGCGGGCACAATGAGCAGTTCTTC. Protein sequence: CASGHNEQFF.

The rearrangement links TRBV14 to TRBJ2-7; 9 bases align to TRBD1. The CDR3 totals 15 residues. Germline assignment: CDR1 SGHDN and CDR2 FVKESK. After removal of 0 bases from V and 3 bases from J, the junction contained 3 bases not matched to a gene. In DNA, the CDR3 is TGTGCCAGCAGCCAAGAATGGGACAGGGTCTACGAGCAGTACTTC. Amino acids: CASSQEWDRVYEQYF.

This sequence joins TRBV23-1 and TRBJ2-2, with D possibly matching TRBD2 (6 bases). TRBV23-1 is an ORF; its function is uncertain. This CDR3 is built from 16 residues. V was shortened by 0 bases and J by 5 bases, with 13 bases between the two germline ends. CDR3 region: CASSQSKRVGTGELFF. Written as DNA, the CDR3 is TGCGCCAGCAGTCAATCTAAGCGGGTGGGAACCGGGGAGCTGTTTTTT.

CDR3 protein: CASSRDMRMNTEAFF. The CDR3 coding sequence is TGTGCCAGCAGCCGGGACATGCGTATGAACACTGAAGCTTTCTTT. This chain links TRBV27 with TRBJ1-1; weak D call: TRBD1 (6 bases). The V and J ends lost 6 bases and 0 bases respectively, with 14 bases between them. The CDR3 contains 15 residues. CDR1 is MNHEY and CDR2 is SMNVEV in the germline V gene (reference sequence).

The CDR3 loop reads CASSEGTGGQPQHF. CDR3 coding DNA: TGCGCCAGCAGTGAAGGGACAGGTGGTCAGCCCCAGCATTTT. The chain is built from TRBV10-1 and TRBJ1-5; 8 bases agree with TRBD1. J was trimmed by 6 bases and V by 3 bases; bases with no gene match: 4. The length of the CDR3 is 14 residues. Germline CDR1 and CDR2: WNHNN and SYGVQD (reference sequence).

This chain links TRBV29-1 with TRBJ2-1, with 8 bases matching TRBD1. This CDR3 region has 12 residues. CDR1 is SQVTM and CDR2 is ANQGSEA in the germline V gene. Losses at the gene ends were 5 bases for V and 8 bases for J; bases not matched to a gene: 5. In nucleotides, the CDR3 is TGCAGCGTTCAGGACAGGGTCCATGAGCAGTTCTTC. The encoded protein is CSVQDRVHEQFF.

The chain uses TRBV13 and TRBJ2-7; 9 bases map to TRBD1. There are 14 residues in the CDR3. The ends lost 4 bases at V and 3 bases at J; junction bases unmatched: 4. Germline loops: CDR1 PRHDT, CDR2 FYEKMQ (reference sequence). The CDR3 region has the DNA TGTGCCAGCAGCTCCCGGACAGGGGACTACGAGCAGTACTTC. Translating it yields CASSSRTGDYEQYF.

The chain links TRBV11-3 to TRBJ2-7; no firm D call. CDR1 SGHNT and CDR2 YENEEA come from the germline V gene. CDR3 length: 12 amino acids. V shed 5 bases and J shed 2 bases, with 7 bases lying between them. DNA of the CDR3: TGTGCCAGCAGCCAAGATACCTACGAGCAGTACTTC. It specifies CASSQDTYEQYF.

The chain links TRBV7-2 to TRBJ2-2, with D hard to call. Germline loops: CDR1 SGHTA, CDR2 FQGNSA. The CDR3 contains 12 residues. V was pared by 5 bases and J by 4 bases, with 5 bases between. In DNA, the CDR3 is TGTGCCAGCAGCCGGACCACCGGGGAGCTGTTTTTT. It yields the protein CASSRTTGELFF.

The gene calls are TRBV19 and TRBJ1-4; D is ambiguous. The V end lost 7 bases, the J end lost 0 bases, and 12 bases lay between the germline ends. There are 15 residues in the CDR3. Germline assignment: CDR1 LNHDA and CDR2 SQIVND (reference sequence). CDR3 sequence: CASTMDAATNEKLFF. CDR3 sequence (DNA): TGTGCCAGTACCATGGACGCCGCAACTAATGAAAAACTGTTTTTT.